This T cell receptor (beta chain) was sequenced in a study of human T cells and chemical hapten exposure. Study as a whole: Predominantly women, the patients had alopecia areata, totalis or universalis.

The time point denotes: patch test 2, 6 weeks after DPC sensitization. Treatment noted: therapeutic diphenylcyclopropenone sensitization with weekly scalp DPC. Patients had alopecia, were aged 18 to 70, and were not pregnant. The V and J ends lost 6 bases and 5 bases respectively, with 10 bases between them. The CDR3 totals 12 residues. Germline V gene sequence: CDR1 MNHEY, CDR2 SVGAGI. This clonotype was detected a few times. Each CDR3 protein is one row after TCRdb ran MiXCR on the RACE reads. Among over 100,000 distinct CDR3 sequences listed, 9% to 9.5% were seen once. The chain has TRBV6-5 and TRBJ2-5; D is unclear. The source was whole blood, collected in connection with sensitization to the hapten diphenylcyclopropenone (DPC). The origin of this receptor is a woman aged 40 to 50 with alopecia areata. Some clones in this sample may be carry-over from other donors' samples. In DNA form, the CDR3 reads TGTGCCAGCAGGTCGGGTCGGGAGACCCAGTACTTC. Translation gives CASRSGRETQYF.